This T cell receptor (beta chain) was sequenced during a study of blood T cells in healthy people across ages. The sample providers were healthy Caucasian people from Russia, aged about 6 to 90. Findings of the study overall: Reliance upon unsorted PBMCs precluded definitive naive versus antigen-experienced comparison. Unknown CMV status may confound age-related changes in expanded clones.

Of note for this clonotype: The antigen remains undetermined.

The J segment lost 4 bases and the V segment lost 1 base, leaving 5 bases of the junction unmatched. Germline-derived CDR1 and CDR2 are MGHRA and YSYEKL. CDR3 length equals 16 residues. A sample-barcoded 5' primer and a J-beta primer mix were used in a second PCR of roughly 7 to 12 cycles. MiXCR, applied by TCRdb to the 5' RACE reads, yields one record per CDR3 protein. The sample has over 1,300,000 distinct CDR3 sequences, approximately 60% seen once. This TCR derives from a man younger than 35 in good health. This chain connects TRBV4-1 to TRBJ2-7; 12 nucleotides line up with TRBD2. The sequencing input was blood. For the CDR3, the DNA is TGCGCCAGCAGCCAAGCTAGCGGGAGGGCGCTGTACGAGCAGTACTTC. It specifies CASSQASGRALYEQYF.